This TCR beta chain was found in a study of T cell responses to AZD1222 COVID-19 vaccine. The CDR3 contains 13 residues. Trimming removed 0 bases at V and 6 bases at J, with 8 bases between. Germline-derived CDR1 and CDR2 are WNHNN and SYGVQD (reference sequence). Study findings and constraints: Donors, mostly white British, included more females; clonal diversity was possibly underestimated. Repertoires were collected only later (after the peak T cell response had occurred).

Sequenced by immunoSEQ multiplex PCR; TCRdb stores in-frame clones only, minus some. The sample lists about 140,000 clones; 80% to 95% were seen once. Concerning this clone itself: Antigen specificity is unknown.

The receptor's source is an adult in good health. This specimen was peripheral blood, taken on day 0 of AZD1222 vaccination. V gene TRBV10-1 combines with J gene TRBJ1-2, with D possibly being TRBD1 (5 bases). The CDR3 loop reads CASSESAGNGYTF. The DNA of the CDR3 is TGCGCCAGCAGTGAGTCGGCAGGGAATGGCTACACCTTC.